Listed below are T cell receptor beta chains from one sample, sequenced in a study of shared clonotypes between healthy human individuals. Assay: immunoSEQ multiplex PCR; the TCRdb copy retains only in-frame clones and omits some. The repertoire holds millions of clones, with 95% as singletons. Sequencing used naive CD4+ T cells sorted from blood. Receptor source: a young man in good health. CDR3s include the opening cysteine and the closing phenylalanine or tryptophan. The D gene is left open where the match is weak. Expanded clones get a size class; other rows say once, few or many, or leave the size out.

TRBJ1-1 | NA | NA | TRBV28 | CASSQPGTGAFF | TGTGCCAGCAGTCAGCCAGGGACGGGAGCTTTCTTT
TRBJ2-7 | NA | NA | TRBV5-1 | CASSPERGNEQYF | TGCGCCAGCAGCCCCGAAAGGGGAAACGAGCAGTACTTC
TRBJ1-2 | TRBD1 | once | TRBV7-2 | CASSPGDRGPSYGYTF | TGTGCCAGCAGCCCTGGAGACAGGGGGCCAAGCTATGGCTACACCTTC
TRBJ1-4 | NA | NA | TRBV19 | CASSRGEYNNEKLFF | TGTGCCAGTAGCCGGGGGGAGTACAATAATGAAAAACTGTTTTTT
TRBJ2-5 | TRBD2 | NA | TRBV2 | CASSPGLAGVETQYF | TGTGCCAGCAGTCCGGGACTAGCGGGAGTTGAGACCCAGTACTTC
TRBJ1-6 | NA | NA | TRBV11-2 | CASSLDGRGNSPLHF | TGTGCCAGCAGCTTAGATGGCAGGGGAAATTCACCCCTCCACTTT
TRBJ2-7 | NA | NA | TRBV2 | CASSGVGYRYEQYF | TGTGCCAGCAGTGGGGTGGGGTACCGCTACGAGCAGTACTTC
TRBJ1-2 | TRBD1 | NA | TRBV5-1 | CASRLGQISPGYTF | TGCGCCAGCAGGTTGGGACAGATCAGCCCCGGGTACACCTTC
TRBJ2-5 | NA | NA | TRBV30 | CAWSVSETQYF | TGTGCCTGGAGTGTAAGTGAGACCCAGTACTTC
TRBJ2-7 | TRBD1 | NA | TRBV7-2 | CASSGLDRVEEQYF | TGTGCCAGCAGCGGCTTGGACAGGGTTGAAGAGCAGTACTTC
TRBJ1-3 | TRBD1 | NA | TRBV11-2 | CASSLVGQGERNTIYF | TGTGCCAGCAGCTTAGTGGGGCAGGGGGAAAGAAACACCATATATTTT
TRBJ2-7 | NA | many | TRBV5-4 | CASSPAGGAVTYEQYF | TGTGCCAGCAGCCCCGCAGGGGGGGCAGTTACCTACGAGCAGTACTTC
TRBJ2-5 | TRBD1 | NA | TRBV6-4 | CASSIGTGRGETQYF | TGTGCCAGCAGTATAGGGACAGGTAGAGGAGAGACCCAGTACTTC
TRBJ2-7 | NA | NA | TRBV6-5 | CASSRGPYGGEQYF | TGTGCCAGCAGTCGCGGGCCCTACGGCGGGGAGCAGTACTTC
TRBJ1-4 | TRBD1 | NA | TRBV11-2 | CASSLKRQGHNEKLFF | TGTGCCAGCAGCCTCAAGAGACAGGGCCATAATGAAAAACTGTTTTTT
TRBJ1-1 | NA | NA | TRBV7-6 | CASSLRRGTEAFF | TGTGCCAGCAGCTTAAGGAGGGGCACTGAAGCTTTCTTT
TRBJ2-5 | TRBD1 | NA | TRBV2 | CASSPGQGRETQYF | TGTGCCAGCAGCCCCGGACAGGGGAGGGAGACCCAGTACTTC
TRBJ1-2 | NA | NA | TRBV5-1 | CASTEGSNYGYTF | TGCGCCAGCACCGAGGGATCAAACTATGGCTACACCTTC
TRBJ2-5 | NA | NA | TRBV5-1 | CASSLEGMWTQYF | TGCGCCAGCAGCTTGGAAGGGATGTGGACCCAGTACTTC
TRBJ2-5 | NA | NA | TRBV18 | CASSPPVVAGETQYF | TGTGCCAGCTCACCCCCCGTGGTAGCTGGTGAGACCCAGTACTTC
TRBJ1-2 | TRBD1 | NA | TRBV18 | CASSPGTVGYTF | TGTGCCAGCTCACCGGGGACAGTTGGCTACACCTTC
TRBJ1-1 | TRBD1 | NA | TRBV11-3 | CASSLSGQTNTEAFF | TGTGCCAGCAGCTTATCGGGACAGACGAACACTGAAGCTTTCTTT
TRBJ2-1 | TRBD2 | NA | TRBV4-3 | CASSQETSGRNEQFF | TGCGCCAGCAGCCAAGAGACTAGCGGGAGGAATGAGCAGTTCTTC
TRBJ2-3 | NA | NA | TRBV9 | CASSVVGGRTDTQYF | TGTGCCAGCAGCGTAGTGGGAGGTAGGACAGATACGCAGTATTTT
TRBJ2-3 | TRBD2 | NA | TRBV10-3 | CAISDGTSGSGDTQYF | TGTGCCATCAGTGACGGTACTAGCGGGAGTGGGGATACGCAGTATTTT
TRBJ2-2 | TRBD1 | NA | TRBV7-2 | CASSPQGGGELFF | TGTGCCAGCAGCCCACAGGGGGGCGGGGAGCTGTTTTTT
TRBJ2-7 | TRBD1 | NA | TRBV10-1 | CASSEGGGSYEQYF | TGCGCCAGCAGTGAAGGGGGCGGCTCCTACGAGCAGTACTTC
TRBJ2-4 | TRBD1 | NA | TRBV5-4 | CASSSGQGGIAKNIQYF | TGTGCCAGCAGTTCGGGACAGGGGGGTATAGCCAAAAACATTCAGTACTTC
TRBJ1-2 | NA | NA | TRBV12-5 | CASGLRGGF | TGTGCTAGTGGTTTGCGGGGCGGCTTC
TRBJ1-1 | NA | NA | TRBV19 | CASSIAPQFKNTEAFF | TGTGCCAGTAGTATAGCCCCACAATTCAAGAACACTGAAGCTTTCTTT
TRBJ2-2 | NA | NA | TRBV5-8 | CASSSLSWNTGELFF | TGTGCCAGCAGCTCTTTGAGCTGGAACACCGGGGAGCTGTTTTTT
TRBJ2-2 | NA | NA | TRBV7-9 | CASSLGTGENTGELFF | TGTGCCAGCAGCTTAGGGACGGGCGAAAACACCGGGGAGCTGTTTTTT
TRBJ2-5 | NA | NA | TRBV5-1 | CASSFIPTSETQYF | TGCGCCAGCAGTTTTATACCGACCTCCGAGACCCAGTACTTC
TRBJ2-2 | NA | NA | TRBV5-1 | CASSLPFSTGELFF | TGCGCCAGCAGCTTGCCGTTCTCGACCGGGGAGCTGTTTTTT
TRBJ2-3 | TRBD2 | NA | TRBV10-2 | CASRAPGLAGGGRTDTQYF | TGCGCCAGCAGGGCCCCGGGACTAGCGGGAGGGGGGAGAACAGATACGCAGTATTTT